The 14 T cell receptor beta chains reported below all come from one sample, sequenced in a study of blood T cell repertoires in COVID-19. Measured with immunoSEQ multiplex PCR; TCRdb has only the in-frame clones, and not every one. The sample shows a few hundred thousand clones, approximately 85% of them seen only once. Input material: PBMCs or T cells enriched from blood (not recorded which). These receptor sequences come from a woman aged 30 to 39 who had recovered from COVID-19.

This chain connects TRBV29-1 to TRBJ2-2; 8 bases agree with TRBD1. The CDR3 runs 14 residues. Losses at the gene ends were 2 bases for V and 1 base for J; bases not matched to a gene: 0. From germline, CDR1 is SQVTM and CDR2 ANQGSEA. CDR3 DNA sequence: TGCAGCGTTGAAACAGGGGGGAACACCGGGGAGCTGTTTTTT. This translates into CSVETGGNTGELFF.

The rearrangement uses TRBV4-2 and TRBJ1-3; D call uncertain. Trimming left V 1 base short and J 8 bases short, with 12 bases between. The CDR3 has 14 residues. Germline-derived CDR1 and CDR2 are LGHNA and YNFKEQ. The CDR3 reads CASSQGVREHTIYF. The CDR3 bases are TGTGCCAGCAGCCAAGGGGTAAGGGAGCACACCATATATTTT.

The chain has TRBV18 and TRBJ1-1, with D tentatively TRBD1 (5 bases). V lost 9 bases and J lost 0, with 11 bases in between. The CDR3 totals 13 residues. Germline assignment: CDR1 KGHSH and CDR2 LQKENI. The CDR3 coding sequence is TGTGCCAGTTTGACAGACCTGAACACTGAAGCTTTCTTT. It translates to CASLTDLNTEAFF.

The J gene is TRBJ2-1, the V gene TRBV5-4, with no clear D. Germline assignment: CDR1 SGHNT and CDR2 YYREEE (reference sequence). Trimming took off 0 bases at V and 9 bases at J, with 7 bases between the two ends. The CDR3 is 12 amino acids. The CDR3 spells CASSLGVSEQFF. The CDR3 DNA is TGTGCCAGCAGCTTGGGAGTAAGTGAGCAGTTCTTC.

The CDR3 protein is CASRRGIGDTQYF. The CDR3 DNA sequence: TGTGCCAGCAGGAGGGGGATTGGAGATACGCAGTATTTT. The J gene is TRBJ2-3, the V gene TRBV6-5; possible D gene TRBD1, 6 bases. Germline V gives CDR1 MNHEY, CDR2 SVGAGI. With 6 bases removed from V and 5 bases from J, the gap between germline ends came to 12 bases. The CDR3 totals 13 residues.

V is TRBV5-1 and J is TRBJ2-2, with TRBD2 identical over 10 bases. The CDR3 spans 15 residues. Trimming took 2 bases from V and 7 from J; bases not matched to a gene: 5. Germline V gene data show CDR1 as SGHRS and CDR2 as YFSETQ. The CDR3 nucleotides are TGCGCCAGCAGCTTCCTAGCGGGAGAGGGCGGGGAGCTGTTTTTT. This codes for CASSFLAGEGGELFF.

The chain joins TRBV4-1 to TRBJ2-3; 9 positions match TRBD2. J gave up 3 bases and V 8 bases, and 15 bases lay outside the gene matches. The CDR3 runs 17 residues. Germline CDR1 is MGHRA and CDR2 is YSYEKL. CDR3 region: CASCRTESGGLTDTQYF. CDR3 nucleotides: TGCGCCAGCTGCCGTACTGAGAGCGGGGGGCTTACAGATACGCAGTATTTT.

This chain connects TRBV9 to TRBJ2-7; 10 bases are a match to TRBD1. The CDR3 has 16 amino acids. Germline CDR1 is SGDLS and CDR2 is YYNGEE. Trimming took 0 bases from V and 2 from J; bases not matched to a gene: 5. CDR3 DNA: TGTGCCAGCAGCGTAGGGCCCGGGACAGGGGCCTACGAGCAGTACTTC. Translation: CASSVGPGTGAYEQYF.

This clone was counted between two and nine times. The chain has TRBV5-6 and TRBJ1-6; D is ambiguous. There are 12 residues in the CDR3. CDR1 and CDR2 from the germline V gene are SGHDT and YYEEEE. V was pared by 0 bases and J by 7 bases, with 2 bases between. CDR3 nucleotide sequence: TGTGCCAGCAGCTTGGCAAATTCACCCCTCCACTTT. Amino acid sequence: CASSLANSPLHF.

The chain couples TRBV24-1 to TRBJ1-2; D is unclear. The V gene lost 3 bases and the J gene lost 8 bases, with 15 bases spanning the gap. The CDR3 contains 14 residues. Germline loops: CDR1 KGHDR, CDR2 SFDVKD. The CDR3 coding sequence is TGTGCCACCAGTGATAGCTACGGGATAGGCGGCTACACCTTC. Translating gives CATSDSYGIGGYTF.

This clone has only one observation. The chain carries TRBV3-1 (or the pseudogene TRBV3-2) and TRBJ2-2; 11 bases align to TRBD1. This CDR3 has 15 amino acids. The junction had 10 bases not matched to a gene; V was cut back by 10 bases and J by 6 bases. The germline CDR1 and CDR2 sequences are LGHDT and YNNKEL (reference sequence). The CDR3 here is CATRDRGNSAGELFF. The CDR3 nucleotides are TGTGCCACCCGGGACAGGGGGAATTCGGCCGGGGAGCTGTTTTTT.

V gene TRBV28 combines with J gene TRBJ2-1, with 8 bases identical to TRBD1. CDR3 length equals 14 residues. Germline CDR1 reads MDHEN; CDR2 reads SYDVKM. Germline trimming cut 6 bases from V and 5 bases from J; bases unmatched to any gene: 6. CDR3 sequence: CASRYGQGNNEQFF. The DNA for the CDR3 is TGTGCCAGCAGATACGGACAGGGAAACAATGAGCAGTTCTTC.

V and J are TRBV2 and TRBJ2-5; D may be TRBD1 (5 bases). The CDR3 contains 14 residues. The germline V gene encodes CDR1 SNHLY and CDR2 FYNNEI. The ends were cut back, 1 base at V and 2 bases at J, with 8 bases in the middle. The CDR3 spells CASSEGQGQETQYF. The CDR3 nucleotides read TGTGCCAGCAGTGAAGGGCAGGGTCAAGAGACCCAGTACTTC.

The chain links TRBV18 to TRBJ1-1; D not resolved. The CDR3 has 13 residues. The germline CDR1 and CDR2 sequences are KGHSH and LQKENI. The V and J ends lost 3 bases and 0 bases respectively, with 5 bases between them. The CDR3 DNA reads TGTGCCAGCTCACCTGCTATGAACACTGAAGCTTTCTTT. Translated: CASSPAMNTEAFF.